The 8 T cell receptor beta chains below all came from one sample that was sequenced in a study of T cells after yellow fever vaccination. TCRdb ran MiXCR on the 5' RACE reads and lists one entry per CDR3 protein. The data show hundreds of thousands of distinct CDR3 sequences, around an eighth seen once. Specimen: PBMCs, collected on the day of the yellow fever booster vaccination. These receptors originate from a man aged 25-45 years who received the YFV17D yellow fever vaccine.

CDR3 sequence reads: CSARDNPTQYF. CDR3 DNA sequence: TGCAGTGCTAGAGATAACCCGACCCAGTACTTC. The rearrangement links TRBV20-1 to TRBJ2-5, with D uncertain. The V end lost 0 bases, the J end lost 7 bases, and 6 bases lay between the germline ends. Per the germline V gene, CDR1 is DFQATT and CDR2 is SNEGSKA (reference sequence). The CDR3 consists of 11 residues.

The CDR3 DNA reads TGCGCCAGCAGCTTCGGGATCACTAGCGGAGTCCAAGAGACCCAGTACTTC. Translating gives CASSFGITSGVQETQYF. The V call is TRBV5-1, the J call TRBJ2-5; 8 bases are shared with TRBD2. The CDR3 sequence is 17 residues long. Germline CDR1 SGHRS, CDR2 YFSETQ. Trimming removed 2 bases from V and 1 base from J; junction bases left unmatched: 10.

This clonotype was found a few times. V and J are TRBV6-2 or TRBV6-3 and TRBJ2-3; 9 bases line up with TRBD1. CDR3 length: 14 amino acids. CDR1 and CDR2 (germline): MNHEY, SVGEGT. V was clipped by 6 bases and J by 4 bases; unmatched bases: 5. For the CDR3, the DNA is TGTGCCAGCAGATTGACAGGGGGAGCAGATACGCAGTATTTT. Its protein is CASRLTGGADTQYF.

Ten or more counts support this clonotype. This chain connects TRBV9 to TRBJ1-1; D is unclear. The length of the CDR3 is 13 residues. Germline-derived CDR1 and CDR2 are SGDLS and YYNGEE. Trimming stripped 0 bases from V and 7 bases from J, with 10 bases between. The CDR3 DNA is TGTGCCAGCAGCGTAGTGGAGGACGGTGAAGCTTTCTTT. Its protein product is CASSVVEDGEAFF.

V and J are TRBV5-5 and TRBJ2-1; TRBD2 aligns across 8 bases. Germline CDR1 SGHKS, CDR2 YYEKEE (reference sequence). The CDR3 runs 15 residues. V lost 0 bases, J lost 7 bases, and 6 bases stayed unmatched. CDR3 sequence: CASSLVLAGWNEQFF. The DNA for the CDR3 is TGTGCCAGCAGCTTGGTTTTAGCGGGGTGGAATGAGCAGTTCTTC.

This clonotype has a handful of counts. The chain couples TRBV7-6 to TRBJ2-7; 8 bases agree with TRBD2. Trimming cost V 5 bases and J 5 bases; bases outside gene matches: 20. CDR1 and CDR2 from the germline V gene are SGHVS and FNYEAQ. The CDR3 covers 18 residues. CDR3 sequence: CASSPVLRGGRYNDEQYF. In DNA, the CDR3 is TGTGCCAGCAGCCCGGTTTTACGTGGCGGGAGGTATAACGACGAGCAGTACTTC.

This clonotype was found a few times. The V call is TRBV5-1, the J call TRBJ2-5; possibly TRBD1 for D (6 bases). CDR3 length equals 15 residues. CDR1 is SGHRS and CDR2 is YFSETQ in the germline V gene. V was pared by 5 bases and J by 3 bases, with 17 bases between. The CDR3 reads CASSGAAGAEETQYF. Here the CDR3 DNA reads TGCGCCAGCAGTGGGGCGGCAGGGGCGGAAGAGACCCAGTACTTC.

The rearrangement uses TRBV28 and TRBJ2-5, with 8 bases matching TRBD2. Germline values: CDR1 MDHEN, CDR2 SYDVKM. Unmatched junction bases numbered 10, after V lost 2 bases and J lost 2 bases. The CDR3 has 17 amino acids. CDR3 region: CASSLVPGTRGQETQYF. As DNA, the CDR3 is TGTGCCAGCAGTTTAGTTCCCGGGACTAGAGGGCAAGAGACCCAGTACTTC.